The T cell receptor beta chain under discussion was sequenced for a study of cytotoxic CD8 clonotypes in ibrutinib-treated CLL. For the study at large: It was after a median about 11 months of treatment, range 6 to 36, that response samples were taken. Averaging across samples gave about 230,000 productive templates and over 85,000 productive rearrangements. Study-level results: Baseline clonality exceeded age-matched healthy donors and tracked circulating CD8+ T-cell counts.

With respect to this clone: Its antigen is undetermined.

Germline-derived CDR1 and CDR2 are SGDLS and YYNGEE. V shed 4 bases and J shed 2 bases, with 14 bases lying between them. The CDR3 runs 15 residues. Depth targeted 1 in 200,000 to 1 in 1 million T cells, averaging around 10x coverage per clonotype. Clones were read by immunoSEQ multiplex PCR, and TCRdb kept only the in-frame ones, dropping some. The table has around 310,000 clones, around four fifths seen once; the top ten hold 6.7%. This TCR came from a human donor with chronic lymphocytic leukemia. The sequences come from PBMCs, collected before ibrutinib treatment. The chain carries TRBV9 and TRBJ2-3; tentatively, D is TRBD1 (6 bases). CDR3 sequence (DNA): TGTGCCAGCAGCACTAGAAAGGGGGACACAGATACGCAGTATTTT. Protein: CASSTRKGDTDTQYF. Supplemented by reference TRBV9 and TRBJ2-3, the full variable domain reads DSGVTQTPKHLITATGQRVTLRCSPRSGDLSVYWYQQSLDQGLQFLIQYYNGEERAKGNILERFSAQQFPDLHSELNLSSLELGDSALYFCASSTRKGDTDTQYFGPGTRLTVL.